Listed below are T cell receptor beta chains from one sample, sequenced in a study of T cell changes during pregnancy in multiple sclerosis. Method: immunoSEQ multiplex PCR; TCRdb's copy keeps in-frame clones and lacks some. Of around 130,000 clones detected, around 93% appear once; the ten largest clones hold 6% to 7%. Sample: peripheral blood, taken before pregnancy. Every receptor here comes from a female donor with multiple sclerosis, enrolled in a pregnancy study. CDR3s include the opening cysteine and the closing phenylalanine or tryptophan. Where a row states a size, it is once, few, many or the class of an expanded clone; other rows omit it.

TRBV7-9	TRBJ1-4	once	CASSLDRGRGELFF
TRBV5-1	TRBJ1-2	.	CASSLQGNYGYTF
TRBV21-1	TRBJ2-7	.	CASSPEGLAGGPYEQYF
TRBV28	TRBJ1-1	.	CASTGGEDTEAFF
TRBV2	TRBJ1-4	.	CASSPTGATNEKLFF
TRBV9	TRBJ2-6	.	CASSPPRTGSEVLTF
TRBV7-9	TRBJ2-7	.	CASSLSEVPYGQYF
TRBV29-1	TRBJ2-7	.	CSVVRTREQYF
TRBV5-5	TRBJ2-1	.	CASSLGKIAGGPYNEQFF
TRBV7-3	TRBJ1-3	.	CASSFDRGLPEKGNTIYF
TRBV11-2	TRBJ2-2	once	CASSLSFTSGTGELFF
TRBV2	TRBJ1-2	.	CASSDQTNYGYTF
TRBV28	TRBJ2-7	once	CASSPIRNRAPYEQYF
TRBV15	TRBJ1-2	.	CATSRDQYSFYGYTF
TRBV6-1	TRBJ2-7	many	CASSEGGGDEQYF
TRBV18	TRBJ2-1	.	CASSSGDSSYNEQFF
TRBV27	TRBJ1-1	.	CASRARKTAASRMNTEAFF
TRBV11-2	TRBJ2-7	.	CASSPRQGGVGEQYF
TRBV27	TRBJ2-7	.	CASTRRRGVDEQYF
TRBV5-1	TRBJ1-2	.	CASSPVTGNYGYTF
TRBV30	TRBJ1-5	.	CAWTGGGGQPQHF
TRBV7-2	TRBJ1-2	.	CASSRQGGNYGYTF
TRBV9	TRBJ2-3	.	CASSVGLAEYTDTQYF
TRBV4-1	TRBJ1-3	once	CASSLGQGMGNTIYF
TRBV18	TRBJ2-7	.	CASSPFRDREDEQYF
TRBV30	TRBJ2-3	once	CAWSSGVADTQYF
TRBV5-4	TRBJ2-6	.	CASSPPGQGFSGANVLTF
TRBV4-1	TRBJ1-6	.	CASSQEAAGYNSPLHF
TRBV4-1	TRBJ2-3	.	CASSQESSGALTDTQYF
TRBV7-2	TRBJ1-2	.	CASSPTGTALYGYTF
TRBV27	TRBJ1-5	.	CASSTVRQPQHF